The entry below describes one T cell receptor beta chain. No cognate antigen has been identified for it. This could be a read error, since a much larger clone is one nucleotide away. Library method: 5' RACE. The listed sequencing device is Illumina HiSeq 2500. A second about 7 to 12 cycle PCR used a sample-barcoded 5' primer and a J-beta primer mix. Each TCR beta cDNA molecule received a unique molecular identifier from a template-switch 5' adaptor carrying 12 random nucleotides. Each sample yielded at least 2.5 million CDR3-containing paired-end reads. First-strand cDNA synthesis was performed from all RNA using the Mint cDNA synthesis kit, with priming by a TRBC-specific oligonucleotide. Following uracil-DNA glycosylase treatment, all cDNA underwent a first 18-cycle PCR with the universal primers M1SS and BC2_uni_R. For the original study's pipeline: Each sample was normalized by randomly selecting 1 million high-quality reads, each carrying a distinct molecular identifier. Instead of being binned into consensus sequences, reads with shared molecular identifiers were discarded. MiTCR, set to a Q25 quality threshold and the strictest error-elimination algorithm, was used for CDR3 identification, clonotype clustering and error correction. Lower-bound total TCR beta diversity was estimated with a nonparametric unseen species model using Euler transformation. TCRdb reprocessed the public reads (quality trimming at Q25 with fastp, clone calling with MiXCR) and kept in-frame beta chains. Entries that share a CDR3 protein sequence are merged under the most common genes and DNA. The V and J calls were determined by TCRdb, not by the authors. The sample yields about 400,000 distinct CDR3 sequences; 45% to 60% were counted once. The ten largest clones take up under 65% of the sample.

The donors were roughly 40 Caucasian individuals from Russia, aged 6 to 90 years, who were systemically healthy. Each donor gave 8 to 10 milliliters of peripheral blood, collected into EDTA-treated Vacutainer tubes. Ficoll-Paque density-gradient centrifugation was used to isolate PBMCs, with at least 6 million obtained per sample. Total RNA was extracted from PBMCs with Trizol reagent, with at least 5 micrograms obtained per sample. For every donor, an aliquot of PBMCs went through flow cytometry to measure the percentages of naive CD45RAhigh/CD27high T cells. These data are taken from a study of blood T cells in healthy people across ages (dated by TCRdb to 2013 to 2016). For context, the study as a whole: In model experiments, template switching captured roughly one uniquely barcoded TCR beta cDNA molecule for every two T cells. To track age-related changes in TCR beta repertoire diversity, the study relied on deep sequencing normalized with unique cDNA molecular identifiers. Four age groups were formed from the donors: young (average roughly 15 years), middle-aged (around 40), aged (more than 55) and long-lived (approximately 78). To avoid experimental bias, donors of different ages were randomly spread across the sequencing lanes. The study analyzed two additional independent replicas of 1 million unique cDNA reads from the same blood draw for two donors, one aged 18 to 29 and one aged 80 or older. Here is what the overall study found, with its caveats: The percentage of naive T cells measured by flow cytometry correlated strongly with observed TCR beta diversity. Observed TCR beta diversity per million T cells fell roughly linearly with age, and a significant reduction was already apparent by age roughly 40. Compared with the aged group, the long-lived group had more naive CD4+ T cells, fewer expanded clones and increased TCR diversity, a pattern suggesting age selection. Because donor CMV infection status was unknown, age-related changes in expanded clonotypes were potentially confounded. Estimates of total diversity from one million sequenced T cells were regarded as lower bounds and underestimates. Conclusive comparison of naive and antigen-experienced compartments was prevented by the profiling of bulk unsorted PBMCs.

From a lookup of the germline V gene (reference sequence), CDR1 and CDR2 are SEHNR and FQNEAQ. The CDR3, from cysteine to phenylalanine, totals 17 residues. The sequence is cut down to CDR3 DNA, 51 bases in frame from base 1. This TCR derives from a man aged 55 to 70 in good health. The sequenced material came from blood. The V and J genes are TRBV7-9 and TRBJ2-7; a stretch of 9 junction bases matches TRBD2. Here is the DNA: TGTGCCGGCAGCTTAGAGTCTAGCGGGATGGGCTCCTACGAGCAGTACTTC. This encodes CAGSLESSGMGSYEQYF.